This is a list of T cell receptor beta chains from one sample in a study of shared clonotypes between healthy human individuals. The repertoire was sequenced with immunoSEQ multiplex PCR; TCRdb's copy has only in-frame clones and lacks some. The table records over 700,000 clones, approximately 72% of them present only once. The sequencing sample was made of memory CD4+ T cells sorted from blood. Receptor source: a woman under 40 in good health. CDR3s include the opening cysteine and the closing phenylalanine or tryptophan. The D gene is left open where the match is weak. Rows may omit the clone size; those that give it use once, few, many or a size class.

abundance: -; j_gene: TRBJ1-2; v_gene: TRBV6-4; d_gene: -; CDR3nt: TGTGCCAGCAGTGAGGGGGCAGGAGAAATCTATGGCTACACCTTC; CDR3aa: CASSEGAGEIYGYTF
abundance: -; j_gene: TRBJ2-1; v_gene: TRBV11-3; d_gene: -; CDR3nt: TGTGCCAGCAGCTTAGCCCGCGGGCCAATTAATGAGCAGTTCTTC; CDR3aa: CASSLARGPINEQFF
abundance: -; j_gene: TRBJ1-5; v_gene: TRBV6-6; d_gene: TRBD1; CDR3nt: TGTGCCAGCAGTCAACAGGGGGTTCAGCCCCAGCATTTT; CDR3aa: CASSQQGVQPQHF
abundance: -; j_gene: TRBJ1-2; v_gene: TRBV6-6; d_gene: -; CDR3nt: TGTGCCAGTGGCCCTCTGGCAGGGGAAGGAGGCTACACCTTC; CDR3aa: CASGPLAGEGGYTF
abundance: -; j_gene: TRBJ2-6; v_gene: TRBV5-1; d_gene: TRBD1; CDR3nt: TGCGCCAGCAGCTTGGCGCCCTCTGGACAGGCCAGATCTGGGGCCAACGTCCTGACTTTC; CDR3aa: CASSLAPSGQARSGANVLTF
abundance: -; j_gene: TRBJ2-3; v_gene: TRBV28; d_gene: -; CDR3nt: TGTGCCAGCAGTTTAGTTCGGGGCGGGCGAACAGATACGCAGTATTTT; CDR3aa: CASSLVRGGRTDTQYF
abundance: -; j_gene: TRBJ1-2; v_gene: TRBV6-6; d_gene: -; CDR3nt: TGTGCCAGCAGTTCCACCGCAGGACAGAGCAACTATGGCTACACCTTC; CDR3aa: CASSSTAGQSNYGYTF
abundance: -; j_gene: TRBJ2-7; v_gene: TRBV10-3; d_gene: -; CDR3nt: TGTGCCATCAGTGAGTCTGATAGGGGCGCCTACGAGCAGTACTTC; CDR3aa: CAISESDRGAYEQYF
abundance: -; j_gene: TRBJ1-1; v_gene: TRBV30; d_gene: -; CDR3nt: TGTGCCTGGAGTGTATGGGTATACACTGAAGCTTTCTTT; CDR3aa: CAWSVWVYTEAFF
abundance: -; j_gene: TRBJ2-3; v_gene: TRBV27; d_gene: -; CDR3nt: TGTGCCAGCAGTCCCCAGCCCCTTAGCACAGATACGCAGTATTTT; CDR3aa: CASSPQPLSTDTQYF
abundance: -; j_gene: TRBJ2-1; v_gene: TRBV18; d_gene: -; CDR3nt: TGTGCCAGCTCAGCCTCCGGTATCTACAATGAGCAGTTCTTC; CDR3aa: CASSASGIYNEQFF
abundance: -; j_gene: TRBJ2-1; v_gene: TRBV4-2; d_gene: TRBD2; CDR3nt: TGTGCCAGCAGCCCAAAGAGGGTCACTAGCGGATACAATGAGCAGTTCTTC; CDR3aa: CASSPKRVTSGYNEQFF
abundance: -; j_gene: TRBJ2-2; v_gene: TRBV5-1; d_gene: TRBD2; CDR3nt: TGCGCCAGCAGCCCGGGACTAGCAGAGAACACCGGGGAGCTGTTTTTT; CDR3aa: CASSPGLAENTGELFF
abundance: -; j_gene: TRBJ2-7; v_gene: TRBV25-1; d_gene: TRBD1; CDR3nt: TGTGCCAGCAGGACAGGGGGCTACGAGCAGTACTTC; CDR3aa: CASRTGGYEQYF
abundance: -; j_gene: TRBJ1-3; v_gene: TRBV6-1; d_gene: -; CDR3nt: TGTGCCACCAGTAGCTCTGGAAACACCATATATTTT; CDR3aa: CATSSSGNTIYF
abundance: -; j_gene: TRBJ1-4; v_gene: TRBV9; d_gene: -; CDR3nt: TGTGCCAGCAGCCCTCGCTCTCGGGGGTGGGGTGAAAAACTGTTTTTT; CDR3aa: CASSPRSRGWGEKLFF
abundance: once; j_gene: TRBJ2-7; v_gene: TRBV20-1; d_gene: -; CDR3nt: TGCAGTGCTCAGCCGGGCGCCGAGCAGTATTTC; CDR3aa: CSAQPGAEQYF
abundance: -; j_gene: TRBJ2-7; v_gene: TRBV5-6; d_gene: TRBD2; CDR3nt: TGTGCCAGCAGCTACTTTAGCGGGAGCGGTCCCTACGAGCAGTACTTC; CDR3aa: CASSYFSGSGPYEQYF
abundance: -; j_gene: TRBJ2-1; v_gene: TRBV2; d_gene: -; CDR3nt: TGTGCCAGCACACGGGAATCGTACAATGAGCAGTTCTTC; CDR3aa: CASTRESYNEQFF
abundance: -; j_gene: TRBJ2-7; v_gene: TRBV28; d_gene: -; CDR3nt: TGTGCCAGCAGTAGGAACAGGGAAGGCGAGCAGTACTTC; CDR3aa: CASSRNREGEQYF
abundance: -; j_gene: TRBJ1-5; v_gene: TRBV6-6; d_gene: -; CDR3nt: TGTGCCAGCAGACCCCGGACAGGCAATCAGCCCCAGCATTTT; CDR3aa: CASRPRTGNQPQHF
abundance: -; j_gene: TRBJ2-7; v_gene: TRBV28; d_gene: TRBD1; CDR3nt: TGTGCCAGCATCCAGGGGGGACAGGGGTGGTACGAGCAGTACTTC; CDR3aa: CASIQGGQGWYEQYF
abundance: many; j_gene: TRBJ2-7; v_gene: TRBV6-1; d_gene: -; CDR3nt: TGTGCCAGCAGTGCGGACGGCCGCTCCTACGAGCAGTACTTC; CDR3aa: CASSADGRSYEQYF
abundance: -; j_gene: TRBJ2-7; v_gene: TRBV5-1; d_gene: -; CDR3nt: TGCGCCAGCAGCTTTCCCAGGAGCTCCTACGAGCAGTACTTC; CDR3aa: CASSFPRSSYEQYF
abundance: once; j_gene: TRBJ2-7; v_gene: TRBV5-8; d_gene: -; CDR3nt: TGTGCCAGCGTACGGAGGGGAGAAGGCGAGCAGTACTTC; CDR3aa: CASVRRGEGEQYF
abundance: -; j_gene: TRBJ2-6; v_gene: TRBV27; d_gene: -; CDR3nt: TGTGCCAGCAAGGTGCCAGGGACTGGGGCCAACGTCCTGACTTTC; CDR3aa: CASKVPGTGANVLTF
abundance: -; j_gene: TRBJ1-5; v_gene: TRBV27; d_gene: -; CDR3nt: TGTGCCAGCAGTTTGAGGGCTAACCGGGGCAATCAGCCCCAGCATTTT; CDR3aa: CASSLRANRGNQPQHF
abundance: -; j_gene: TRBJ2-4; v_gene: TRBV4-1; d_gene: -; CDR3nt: TGCGCCAGCAGCTCCAGTCGGTGGGGGGCAGAAGAGAACATTCAGTACTTC; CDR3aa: CASSSSRWGAEENIQYF
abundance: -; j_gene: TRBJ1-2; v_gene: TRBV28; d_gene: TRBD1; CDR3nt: TGTGCCAGCAGTCACAGACAGGGGGCGCGTGGCTACACCTTC; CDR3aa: CASSHRQGARGYTF
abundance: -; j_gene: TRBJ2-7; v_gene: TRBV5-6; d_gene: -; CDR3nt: TGTGCCAGCAGCTTGACAGTTTCCTACGAGCAGTACTTC; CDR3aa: CASSLTVSYEQYF
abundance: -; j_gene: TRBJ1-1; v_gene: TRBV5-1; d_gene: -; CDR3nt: TGCGCCAGCAGCCCCAACTTGGTTATTACTGAAGCTTTCTTT; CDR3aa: CASSPNLVITEAFF
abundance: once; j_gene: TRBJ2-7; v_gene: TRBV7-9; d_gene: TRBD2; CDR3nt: TGTGCCAGCAGCTACGCGGGAGCGTGGGACGAGCAGTACTTC; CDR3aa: CASSYAGAWDEQYF
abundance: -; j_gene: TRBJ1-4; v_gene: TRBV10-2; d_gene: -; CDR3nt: TGCGCCAGCAGTGAGTCGGCGGGGGGACTAAAACTGTTTTTT; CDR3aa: CASSESAGGLKLFF
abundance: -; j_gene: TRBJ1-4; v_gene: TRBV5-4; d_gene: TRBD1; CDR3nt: TGTGCCAGCAAGAAGGACAGGGATCACGAAAAACTGTTTTTT; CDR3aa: CASKKDRDHEKLFF
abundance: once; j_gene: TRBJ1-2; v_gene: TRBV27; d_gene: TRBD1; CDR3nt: TGTGCCAGCAGTATGACAGGGGTTGGCGGCTACACCTTC; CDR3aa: CASSMTGVGGYTF
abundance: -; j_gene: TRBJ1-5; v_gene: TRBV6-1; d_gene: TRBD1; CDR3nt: TGTGCCAGCAGGACAGGGCAAGATCGTCAGCCCCAGCATTTT; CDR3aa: CASRTGQDRQPQHF
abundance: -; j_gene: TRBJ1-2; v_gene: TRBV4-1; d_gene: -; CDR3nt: TGCGCCAGCAGCCAAGATGGGGGCTATGGCTACACCTTC; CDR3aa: CASSQDGGYGYTF
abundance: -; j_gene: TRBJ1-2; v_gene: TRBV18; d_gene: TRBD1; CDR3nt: TGTGCCAGCTCACCGACAGGGTTTTGGGGCTACACCTTC; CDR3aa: CASSPTGFWGYTF
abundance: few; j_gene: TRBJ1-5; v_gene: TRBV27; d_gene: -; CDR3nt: TGTGCCAGCAGTGCGAAATTGGGGGTGGCGCCCCAGCATTTT; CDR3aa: CASSAKLGVAPQHF
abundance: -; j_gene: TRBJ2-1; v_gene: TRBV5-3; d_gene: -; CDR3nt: TGTGCCAGAAGCGCCCCCAGCGAATGTAACAATGAGCAGTTCTTC; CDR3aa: CARSAPSECNNEQFF
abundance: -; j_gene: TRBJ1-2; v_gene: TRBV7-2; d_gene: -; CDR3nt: TGTGCCAGCAGAGGGTTCGACCCGCGATACGGCTACACCTTC; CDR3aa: CASRGFDPRYGYTF
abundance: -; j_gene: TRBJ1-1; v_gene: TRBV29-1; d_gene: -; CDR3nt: TGCAGCGTACCCAGGGAGGAGAGAAAAAACACTGAAGCTTTCTTT; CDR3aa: CSVPREERKNTEAFF
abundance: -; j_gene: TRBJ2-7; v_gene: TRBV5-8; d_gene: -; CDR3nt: TGTGCCAGCAGCTTTGGACAGTTAAGCTCCTACGAGCAGTACTTC; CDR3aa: CASSFGQLSSYEQYF
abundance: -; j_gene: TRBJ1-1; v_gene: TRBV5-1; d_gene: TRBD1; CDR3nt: TGCGCCAGCAGCACAGGACAGGCGGAGGATGAAGCTTTCTTT; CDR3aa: CASSTGQAEDEAFF
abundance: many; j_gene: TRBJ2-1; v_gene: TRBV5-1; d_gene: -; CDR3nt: TGCGCCAGCAGCTTGGATGTGCCCTCCTACAATGAGCAGTTCTTC; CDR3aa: CASSLDVPSYNEQFF
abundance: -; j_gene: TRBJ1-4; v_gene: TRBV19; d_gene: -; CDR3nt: TGTGCCAGTAGTATGCGGCAGAGGTCTAAACTTAATGAAAAACTGTTTTTT; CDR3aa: CASSMRQRSKLNEKLFF
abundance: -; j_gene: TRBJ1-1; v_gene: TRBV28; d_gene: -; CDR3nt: TGTGCCACCTACGGGGGGACGAACACTGAAGCTTTCTTT; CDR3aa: CATYGGTNTEAFF
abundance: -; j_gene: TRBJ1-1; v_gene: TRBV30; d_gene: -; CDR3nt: TGTGCCTGGAGTGGCATGGGGGCGCCCACTGAAGCTTTCTTT; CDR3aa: CAWSGMGAPTEAFF
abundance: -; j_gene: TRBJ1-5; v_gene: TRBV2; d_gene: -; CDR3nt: TGTGCCAGCAGTTCCGGGTCACCCAACAATCAGCCCCAGCATTTT; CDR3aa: CASSSGSPNNQPQHF
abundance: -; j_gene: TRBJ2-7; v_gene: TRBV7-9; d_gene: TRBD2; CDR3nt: TGTGCCAGTAGAGAGTCCAGCGGGGTATACGAGCAGTACTTC; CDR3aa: CASRESSGVYEQYF